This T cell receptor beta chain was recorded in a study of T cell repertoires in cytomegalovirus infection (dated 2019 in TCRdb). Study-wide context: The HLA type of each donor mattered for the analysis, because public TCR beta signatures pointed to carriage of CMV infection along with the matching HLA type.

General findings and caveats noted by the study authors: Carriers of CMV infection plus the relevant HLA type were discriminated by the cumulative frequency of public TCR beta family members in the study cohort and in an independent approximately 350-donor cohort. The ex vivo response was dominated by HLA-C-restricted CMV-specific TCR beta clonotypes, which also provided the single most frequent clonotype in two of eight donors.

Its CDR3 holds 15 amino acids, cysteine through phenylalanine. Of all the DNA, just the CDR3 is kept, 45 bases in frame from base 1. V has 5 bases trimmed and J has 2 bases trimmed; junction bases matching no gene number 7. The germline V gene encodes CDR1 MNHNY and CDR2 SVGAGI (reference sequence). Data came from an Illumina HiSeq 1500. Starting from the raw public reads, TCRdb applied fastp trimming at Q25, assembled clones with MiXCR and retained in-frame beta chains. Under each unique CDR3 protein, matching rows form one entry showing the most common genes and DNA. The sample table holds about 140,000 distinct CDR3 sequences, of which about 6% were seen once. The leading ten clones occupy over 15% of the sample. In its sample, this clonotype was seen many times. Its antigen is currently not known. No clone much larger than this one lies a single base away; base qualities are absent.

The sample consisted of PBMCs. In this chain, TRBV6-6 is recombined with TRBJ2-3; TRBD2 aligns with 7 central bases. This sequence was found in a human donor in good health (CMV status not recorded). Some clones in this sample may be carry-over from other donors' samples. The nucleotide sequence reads TGTGCCAGCAGTAGCGGGACCCTGAACACAGATACGCAGTATTTT. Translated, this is CASSSGTLNTDTQYF.